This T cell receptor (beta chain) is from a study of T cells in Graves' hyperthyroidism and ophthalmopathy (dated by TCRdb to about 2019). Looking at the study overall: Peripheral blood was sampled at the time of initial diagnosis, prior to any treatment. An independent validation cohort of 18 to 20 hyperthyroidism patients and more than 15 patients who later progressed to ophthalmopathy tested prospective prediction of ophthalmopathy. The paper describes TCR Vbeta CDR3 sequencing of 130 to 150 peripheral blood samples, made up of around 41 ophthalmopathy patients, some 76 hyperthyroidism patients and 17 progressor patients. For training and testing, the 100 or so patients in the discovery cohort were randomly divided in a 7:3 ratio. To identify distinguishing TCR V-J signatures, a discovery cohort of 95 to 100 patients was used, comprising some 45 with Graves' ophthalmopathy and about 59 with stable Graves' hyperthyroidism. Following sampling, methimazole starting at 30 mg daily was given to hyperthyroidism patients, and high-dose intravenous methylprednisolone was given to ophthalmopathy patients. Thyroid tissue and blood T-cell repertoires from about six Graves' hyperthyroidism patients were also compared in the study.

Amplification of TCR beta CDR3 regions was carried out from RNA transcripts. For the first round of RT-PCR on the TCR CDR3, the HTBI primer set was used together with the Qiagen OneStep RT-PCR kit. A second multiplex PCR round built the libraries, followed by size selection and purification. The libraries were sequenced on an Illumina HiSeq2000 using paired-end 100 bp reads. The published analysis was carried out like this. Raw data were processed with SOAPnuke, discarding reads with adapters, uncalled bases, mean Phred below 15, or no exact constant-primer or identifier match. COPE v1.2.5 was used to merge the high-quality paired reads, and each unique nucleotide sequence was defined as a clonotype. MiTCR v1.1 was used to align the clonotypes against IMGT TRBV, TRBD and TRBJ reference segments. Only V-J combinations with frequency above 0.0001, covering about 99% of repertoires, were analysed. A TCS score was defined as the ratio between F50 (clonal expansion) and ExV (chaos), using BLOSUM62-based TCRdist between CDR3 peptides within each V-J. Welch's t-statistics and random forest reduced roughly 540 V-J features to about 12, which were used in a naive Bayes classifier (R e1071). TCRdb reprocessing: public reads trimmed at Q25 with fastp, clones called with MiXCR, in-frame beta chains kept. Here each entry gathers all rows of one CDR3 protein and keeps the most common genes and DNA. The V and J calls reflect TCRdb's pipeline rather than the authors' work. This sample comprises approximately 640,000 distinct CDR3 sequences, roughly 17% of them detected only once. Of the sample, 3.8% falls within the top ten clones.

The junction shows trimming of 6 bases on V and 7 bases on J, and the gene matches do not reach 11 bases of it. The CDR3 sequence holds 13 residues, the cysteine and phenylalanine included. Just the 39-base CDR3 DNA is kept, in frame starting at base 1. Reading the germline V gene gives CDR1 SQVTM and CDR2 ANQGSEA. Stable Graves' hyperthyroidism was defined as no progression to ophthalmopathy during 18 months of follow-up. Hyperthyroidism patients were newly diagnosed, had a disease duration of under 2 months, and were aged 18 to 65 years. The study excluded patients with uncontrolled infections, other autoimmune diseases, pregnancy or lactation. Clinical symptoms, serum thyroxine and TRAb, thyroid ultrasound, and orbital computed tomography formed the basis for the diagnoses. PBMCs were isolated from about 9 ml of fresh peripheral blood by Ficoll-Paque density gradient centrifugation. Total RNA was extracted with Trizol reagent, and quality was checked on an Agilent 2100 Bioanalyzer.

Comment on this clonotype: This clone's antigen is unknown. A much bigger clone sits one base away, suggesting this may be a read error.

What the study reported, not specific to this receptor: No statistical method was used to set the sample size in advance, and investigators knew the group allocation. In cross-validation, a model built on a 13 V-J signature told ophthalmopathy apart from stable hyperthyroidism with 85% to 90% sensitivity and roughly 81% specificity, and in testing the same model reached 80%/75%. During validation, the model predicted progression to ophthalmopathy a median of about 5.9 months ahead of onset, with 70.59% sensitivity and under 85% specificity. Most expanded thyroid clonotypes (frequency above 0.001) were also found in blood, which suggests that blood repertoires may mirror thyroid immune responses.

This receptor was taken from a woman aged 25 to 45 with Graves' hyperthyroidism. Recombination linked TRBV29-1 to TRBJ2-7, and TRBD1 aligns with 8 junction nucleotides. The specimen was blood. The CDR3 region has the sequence CSVEVDRGGEQYF. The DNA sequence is TGCAGCGTAGAGGTCGACAGGGGAGGTGAGCAGTACTTC.